This TCR beta chain was identified in a study of T cell responses to AZD1222 COVID-19 vaccine. The protocol was immunoSEQ multiplex PCR, while the TCRdb copy is restricted to in-frame clones and leaves out a portion. This table has approximately 180,000 clones, about 93% appearing once. The CDR3 runs 13 residues. Between the trimmed V and J ends, which lost 4 bases and 5 bases, there was a span of 9 bases. CDR1 and CDR2 from the germline V gene are SEHNR and FQNEAQ (reference sequence). Findings of the study overall: None of the repertoires were sampled until the peak T cell response had passed. Regions 160-218 and 743-854 dominated among vaccine-associated CD4 TCRs spanning spike. Reportedly, nearly half the spike-specific TCRs target unmutated variant regions. Increases in Spike-specific TCR breadth and depth were seen after two AZD1222 doses.

Regarding this clone: Its antigen remains unidentified.

The rearrangement joins TRBV7-9 to TRBJ2-1; tentatively, D is TRBD1 or TRBD2 (5 bases each). This sequence originates from an adult who received the MenACWY meningococcal vaccine as a control. The sequences come from peripheral blood, collected 28 days after the second dose of the MenACWY control vaccine. Here the CDR3 reads CASSSGTDNEQFF. The CDR3, as DNA: TGTGCCAGCAGCTCCGGGACCGACAATGAGCAGTTCTTC.